Listed below are T cell receptor beta chains from one sample, sequenced in a study of T-cell memory formation after mild COVID-19. TCRdb processed the 5' RACE reads anew with MiXCR; each CDR3 protein has one entry. Of 350,000 or so distinct CDR3 sequences in the sample, over 10% were seen once. Sequences were obtained from PBMCs or a T cell subset sorted from them (not recorded which). The receptors here all came from a man aged 18 to 29 who had mild COVID-19 (a few samples of this study predate the infection). Cell type and time point are not known. Each CDR3 is given with its conserved first and last residue. A D gene is named only where the DNA matches it firmly. Clone size is shown for a subset of rows, as once, few, many or a class of expanded clone.

j_call cdr3_length d_call v_call clone_size cdr3_nt cdr3_aa
TRBJ2-1 13 - TRBV20-1 - TGCAGTGCTATGCTGAGCTCCTACAATGAGCAGTTCTTC CSAMLSSYNEQFF
TRBJ1-5 14 TRBD1 TRBV20-1 many TGCAGTGCAGGACAGGGGCATAGAGATCAGCCCCAGCATTTT CSAGQGHRDQPQHF
TRBJ1-5 15 TRBD1 TRBV7-9 few TGTGCCAGCAGCGGTGGACAGGGGGATCGTCAGCCCCAGCATTTT CASSGGQGDRQPQHF
TRBJ2-3 13 - TRBV28 - TGTGCCAGCAGTTGGGGGACCACAGATACGCAGTATTTT CASSWGTTDTQYF
TRBJ1-6 17 TRBD1 TRBV3-1 few TGTGCCAGCAGCCAAGGGGACAGGGGTAGCTATAATTCACCCCTCCACTTT CASSQGDRGSYNSPLHF
TRBJ2-7 14 TRBD1 TRBV7-9 - TGTGCCAGCAGCCCACAGGACAGGGCCTGGGAGCAGTACTTC CASSPQDRAWEQYF
TRBJ1-4 12 TRBD1 TRBV4-3 few TGCGCCAGCAGCCTCGGACAGGGGGAACTGTTTTTT CASSLGQGELFF
TRBJ1-2 18 TRBD1 TRBV4-1 - TGCGCCAGCAGCCCCTTTTTCATTAAGGGGGCGGGTAACTATGGCTACACCTTC CASSPFFIKGAGNYGYTF
TRBJ2-3 16 TRBD1 TRBV5-6 few TGTGCCAGCAGCTTCCGGACAGGGACTTTCGGAGATACGCAGTATTTT CASSFRTGTFGDTQYF
TRBJ1-5 12 - TRBV29-1 many TGCAGCGTCCAGGGGAACAATCAGCCCCAGCATTTT CSVQGNNQPQHF
TRBJ2-5 13 - TRBV12-3/TRBV12-4 - TGTGCCAGCAGTTTTGCTTGGCAAGAGACCCAGTACTTC CASSFAWQETQYF
TRBJ2-3 16 TRBD1 TRBV27 few TGTGCCAGCAGTCGAGTCCCGGGACAGGGCACAGATACGCAGTATTTT CASSRVPGQGTDTQYF
TRBJ2-5 15 - TRBV20-1 few TGCAGTGCTAGCTATACATTCGGGCGCATAGAGACCCAGTACTTC CSASYTFGRIETQYF
TRBJ2-1 12 TRBD1 TRBV5-1 few TGCGCCAGCGGACAGGGGACCAATGAGCAGTTCTTC CASGQGTNEQFF
TRBJ2-1 15 - TRBV5-4 - TGTGCCAGCAGCCTCGACAGAAGCTCCTACAATGAGCAGTTCTTC CASSLDRSSYNEQFF
TRBJ2-5 14 - TRBV6-7 - TGTGCCAGCAGTTACCCCAGACTCCCAGAGACCCAGTACTTC CASSYPRLPETQYF
TRBJ2-5 14 TRBD2 TRBV5-1 few TGCGCCAGCAGGGAAGGTAGCGGGGATGAGACCCAGTACTTC CASREGSGDETQYF
TRBJ1-4 17 - TRBV4-3 few TGCGCCAGCAGCCAAGACTGGGGAACTGCAACTAATGAAAAACTGTTTTTT CASSQDWGTATNEKLFF
TRBJ2-2 15 - TRBV12-3/TRBV12-4 few TGTGCCAGCATCCTGACAGTCGCGAACACCGGGGAGCTGTTTTTT CASILTVANTGELFF
TRBJ2-7 15 TRBD1 TRBV5-6 - TGTGCCAGCAGCTTGGAGGGACAGGGGATCTACGAGCAGTACTTC CASSLEGQGIYEQYF
TRBJ2-1 18 - TRBV6-6 many TGTGCCAGCAGTTACTCGATCCAGTTGGACAGCCCGTACAATGAGCAGTTCTTC CASSYSIQLDSPYNEQFF
TRBJ1-4 14 TRBD1 TRBV27 - TGTGCCAGCACTCCGGGGACAGCTAATGAAAAACTGTTTTTT CASTPGTANEKLFF
TRBJ2-7 15 TRBD2 TRBV7-6 few TGTGCCAGCAGCTTAGGTGGCGGGGGTACCTACGAGCAGTACTTC CASSLGGGGTYEQYF
TRBJ1-2 14 - TRBV12-3/TRBV12-4 - TGTGCCAGCAGTTTAGGCGCGGGGGGGGGAGGCTACACCTTC CASSLGAGGGGYTF
TRBJ2-3 15 - TRBV5-1 many TGCGCCAGCACCCCGGAGGGTCATAGAACAGATACGCAGTATTTT CASTPEGHRTDTQYF
TRBJ1-1 11 TRBD1 TRBV29-1 few TGCAGCGGCCGGGACAGCTCTGAAGCTTTCTTT CSGRDSSEAFF
TRBJ2-5 15 - TRBV12-3/TRBV12-4 - TGTGCCAGCAGTTTAGCAAGCCAGTTACAAGAGACCCAGTACTTC CASSLASQLQETQYF
TRBJ2-6 15 TRBD1 TRBV5-1 few TGCGCCAGCACACAGGGGGCTGCGGGGGCCAACGTCCTGACTTTC CASTQGAAGANVLTF
TRBJ1-2 15 - TRBV14 - TGTGCCAGCAGCAGGGGAGGCCCTTCTAACTATGGCTACACCTTC CASSRGGPSNYGYTF
TRBJ2-5 13 - TRBV3-1 few TGTGCCAGCACTTCGCGCAGTGGGGAGACCCAGTACTTC CASTSRSGETQYF
TRBJ2-1 17 TRBD2 TRBV4-1 - TGCGCCAGCAGCCAAGATATAGCGGGCCGCTCCTACAATGAGCAGTTCTTC CASSQDIAGRSYNEQFF
TRBJ2-3 14 TRBD2 TRBV29-1 - TGCAGCGTGGGGCCGACGGGGGGAGGGGATACGCAGTATTTT CSVGPTGGGDTQYF
TRBJ1-6 15 - TRBV6-1 - TGTGCCAGCAGTGACGAGACACTACATAATTCACCCCTCCACTTT CASSDETLHNSPLHF
TRBJ1-1 11 - TRBV6-2/TRBV6-3 many TGTGCCAGCAGTGACGGGGTGGAAGCTTTCTTT CASSDGVEAFF
TRBJ1-1 13 - TRBV10-3 few TGTGCCATCAGTGTCCCGGGGGTCACTGAAGCTTTCTTT CAISVPGVTEAFF
TRBJ1-5 13 - TRBV6-1 - TGTGCCAGCAGATGGGACGGAAATCAGCCCCAGCATTTT CASRWDGNQPQHF
TRBJ1-5 15 TRBD1 TRBV4-2 - TGTGCCAGCAGCTCCGACCGACAGGGGCACCAGCCCCAGCATTTT CASSSDRQGHQPQHF
TRBJ2-1 12 - TRBV27 many TGTGCCAGCAGTTATGAGGGGAATGAGCAGTTCTTC CASSYEGNEQFF
TRBJ2-3 15 - TRBV6-5 - TGTGCCAGCAGTCCCCGCGGGCTGTATGAAGATACGCAGTATTTT CASSPRGLYEDTQYF
TRBJ2-5 12 - TRBV12-3/TRBV12-4 few TGTGCCAGCAGGAGGGGGAAGGAGACCCAGTACTTC CASRRGKETQYF
TRBJ2-2 13 - TRBV7-9 - TGTGCCAGCAGCGAGCCAGAGACCGGGGAGCTGTTTTTT CASSEPETGELFF
TRBJ2-5 19 TRBD2 TRBV7-8 few TGTGCCAGCAGCTTAATAATTACTAGCGGGGGGGCCAAGGGAGAGACCCAGTACTTC CASSLIITSGGAKGETQYF
TRBJ2-7 13 TRBD1 TRBV11-3 - TGTGCCAGCAGCCGGACAGGGGCCTACGAGCAGTACTTC CASSRTGAYEQYF
TRBJ2-1 13 - TRBV7-2 many TGTGCCAGCAGCCCGACAGGAAACAATGAGCAGTTCTTC CASSPTGNNEQFF
TRBJ2-7 15 - TRBV5-5 - TGTGCCAGCAGCGTGGACAGTACTTTGTCCTACGAGCAGTACTTC CASSVDSTLSYEQYF
TRBJ2-1 13 - TRBV6-2/TRBV6-3 once TGTGCCAGCAGCGATTTACCCTACAATGAGCAGTTCTTC CASSDLPYNEQFF
TRBJ2-7 16 - TRBV6-5 - TGTGCCAGCAGCCCCGGGGAGGATATAGGGGGCTACGAGCAGTACTTC CASSPGEDIGGYEQYF
TRBJ2-3 14 - TRBV7-2 many TGTGCCAGCAGCTTTGGTCCTGGCACAGATACGCAGTATTTT CASSFGPGTDTQYF
TRBJ1-5 14 - TRBV6-5 many TGTGCCAGCAGCCCCAGGGATAGCAATCAGCCCCAGCATTTT CASSPRDSNQPQHF
TRBJ2-2 14 - TRBV5-1 few TGCGCGAGCACAAGGGACCCAAGTCCCCGGGAGCTGTTTTTT CASTRDPSPRELFF
TRBJ1-2 13 - TRBV5-4 - TGTGCCAGCAGCCTTGACGGGAGCTATGGCTACACCTTC CASSLDGSYGYTF
TRBJ2-2 16 TRBD2 TRBV7-9 few TGTGCCAGCAGCCGCCCAGCGGGGGAGACCACCGGGGAGCTGTTTTTT CASSRPAGETTGELFF
TRBJ2-3 16 - TRBV5-1 - TGCGCCAGCAGCCCGAGGGAGAGGGTCGGAGCAGATACGCAGTATTTT CASSPRERVGADTQYF
TRBJ2-3 16 - TRBV4-1 few TGCGCCAGCAGCCAAGAGACCCTCAGGGTCCGAGATACGCAGTATTTT CASSQETLRVRDTQYF
TRBJ1-5 13 - TRBV19 few TGTGCCAGTACCCCGGGGGGTAATCAGCCCCAGCATTTT CASTPGGNQPQHF
TRBJ1-1 16 TRBD1 TRBV6-5 few TGTGCCAGCAGTTCCGGGACAGGGTACCCGAACACTGAAGCTTTCTTT CASSSGTGYPNTEAFF
TRBJ2-2 14 - TRBV5-4 - TGTGCCAGCAGCTTTTATGGGGTTACCGGGGAGCTGTTTTTT CASSFYGVTGELFF
TRBJ1-1 13 - TRBV29-1 - TGCAGCGTTGTAAGGGTTCTGAACACTGAAGCTTTCTTT CSVVRVLNTEAFF
TRBJ2-2 14 TRBD2 TRBV29-1 - TGCAGCACCCAGGGCGGGGGGAACACCGGGGAGCTGTTTTTT CSTQGGGNTGELFF
TRBJ1-2 15 - TRBV12-3/TRBV12-4 few TGTGCCAGCAGGGACTCAGGAGGGCCCCACTATGGCTACACCTTC CASRDSGGPHYGYTF